The subject of this entry is one TCR beta chain. The antigen is undetermined. These data come from a study of CD8+CD57+ T cells in acquired aplastic anemia. On the study more broadly: Each DNA sample taken from sorted CD4+ and CD8+ cells came to 2.5 to 4 ug on average.

The template used for profiling TCR beta VDJ and CDR3 was genomic DNA. TCRdb fed the reads into MiXCR, producing one record per CDR3 protein. Of some 160,000 distinct CDR3 sequences listed, more than 45% are singletons. CDR3 size: 13 residues. V was cut by 8 bases and J by 7 bases, with 17 bases left in between. CDR1 is SGHTA and CDR2 is FQGTGA in the germline V gene. Study-wide results and limits: Patients had twenty-nine CD8+ CDR3 sequences in common with controls (the shared set). No significant patient-versus-control difference appeared in CD8+ Simpson's diversity.

Individuals selected for sequencing had exhibited CD8+CD57+ cell expansion on flow cytometry. Diagnosis of severe acquired aplastic anemia applied to all patients. The material sequenced was sorted CD4+, CD8+, or CD8+CD57+ T cells (not recorded which) from PBMCs. This rearrangement joins TRBV7-3 to TRBJ1-2; no clear D gene. This clonotype was sampled from a human donor with aplastic anemia. CDR3: CASGVLGRSGYTF. The CDR3 region has the DNA TGTGCCAGCGGAGTTTTGGGGAGGAGTGGCTACACCTTC.